This TCR beta chain appears in the sequencing data of a study of T cells in localized non-small cell lung cancer. The CDR3 runs 15 residues. CDR1 and CDR2 (germline): SGHTA, FQGNSA. Trimming at V came to 3 bases and at J to 6 bases, leaving 7 bases not matched to a gene. TCRdb keeps only in-frame clones here, not all; method: immunoSEQ multiplex PCR. Found here are roughly 27,000 clones, approximately 92% of them singletons; the top ten hold around 4.2%. Overall study results and limits: T cell clonality was highest in uninvolved adjacent lung, above tumor.

In regard to this clone: The antigen is undetermined.

This chain joins TRBV7-2 and TRBJ2-3, with 9 nucleotides matching TRBD2. The material sequenced was peripheral blood mononuclear cells, taken before any cancer treatment. This clonotype originated in a woman between 35 and 75 years old with stage III lung adenocarcinoma. CDR3 loop: CASSLGGRASDTQYF. CDR3 in DNA: TGTGCCAGCAGCTTGGGCGGGAGGGCCAGTGATACGCAGTATTTT.